These 25 T cell receptor beta chains came from one sample sequenced in a study of T cell responses to AZD1222 COVID-19 vaccine. Sequencing was performed with immunoSEQ multiplex PCR; in TCRdb, only in-frame clones are kept and a portion is missing. The profile shows 55,000 to 85,000 clones, 80% to 85% of them singletons. The sequencing here drew on peripheral blood, taken on day 0 of AZD1222 vaccination. The source of these receptors is an adult in good health.

This sequence joins TRBV3-1 (or the pseudogene TRBV3-2) and TRBJ1-2; no definite D call. Germline V gene lookup returns CDR1 LGHDT and CDR2 YNNKEL (reference sequence). The CDR3 runs 14 residues. V was pared by 2 bases and J by 0 bases, with 7 bases between. The CDR3 loop is CASSQMITNYGYTF. The CDR3, as DNA: TGTGCCAGCAGCCAAATGATTACTAACTATGGCTACACCTTC.

This clone was detected only once. The rearrangement links TRBV29-1 to TRBJ2-2, with D hard to call. Trimming stripped 6 bases from V and 6 bases from J, with 14 bases between. The CDR3 loop spans 13 amino acids. The V gene's germline CDR1 is SQVTM and CDR2 ANQGSEA. The CDR3, as DNA: TGCAGCGTGAAGGATCTTTCTGCCGGGGAGCTGTTTTTT. This translates into CSVKDLSAGELFF.

The chain uses TRBV5-4 and TRBJ2-3; 14 bases agree with TRBD2. Per the germline V gene, CDR1 is SGHNT and CDR2 is YYREEE (reference sequence). This CDR3 spans 20 amino acids. V lost 3 bases and J lost 2; bases outside the gene matches: 14. The CDR3 is CASSSGLAGGRWGFTDTQYF. The CDR3 DNA reads TGTGCCAGCAGCTCTGGACTAGCGGGGGGCCGGTGGGGTTTCACAGATACGCAGTATTTT.

This chain uses TRBV5-1 with TRBJ2-3; 11 bases agree with TRBD2. V trimming: 1 base; J trimming: 2 bases; junction bases outside the gene matches: 3. There are 16 residues in the CDR3. CDR1 is SGHRS and CDR2 is YFSETQ in the germline V gene. Written as DNA, the CDR3 is TGCGCCAGCAGCTTGCGTAGCGGGGGGGTCACAGATACGCAGTATTTT. It codes for CASSLRSGGVTDTQYF.

V usage is TRBV5-4 and J usage is TRBJ2-5; 8 nucleotides match TRBD2. In germline, CDR1 is SGHNT, CDR2 YYREEE (reference sequence). The V and J ends lost 3 bases and 5 bases, in that order; junction bases with no gene match: 6. This CDR3 is built from 14 residues. DNA for the CDR3: TGTGCCAGCAGCTCGAGGACTAGCTCTGAGACCCAGTACTTC. It translates to CASSSRTSSETQYF.

This chain joins TRBV7-3 and TRBJ1-1; D perhaps matches TRBD1 (6 bases). Germline CDR1 SGHTA, CDR2 FQGTGA. Trimming stripped 6 bases from V and 7 bases from J, with 15 bases between. The CDR3 is 13 residues long. The CDR3, as DNA: TGTGCCAGCAGTTCAAACAGGGACCATGAAGCTTTCTTT. Its protein is CASSSNRDHEAFF. Based on the CDR3 plus reference TRBV7-3 and TRBJ1-1, the full variable domain is GAGVSQTPSNKVTEKGKYVELRCDPISGHTALYWYRQSLGQGPEFLIYFQGTGAADDSGLPNDRFFAVRPEGSVSTLKIQRTERGDSAVYLCASSSNRDHEAFFGQGTRLTVV.

The chain couples TRBV2 to TRBJ1-6; perhaps TRBD1 as D (5 bases). The ends were cut back, 7 bases at V and 10 bases at J, with 20 bases in the middle. Germline-derived CDR1 and CDR2 are SNHLY and FYNNEI. The CDR3 covers 15 residues. The DNA of the CDR3 is TGTGCCAGCACCCTTGTCCAGGGATCCGCGTCACCCCTCCACTTT. The encoded protein is CASTLVQGSASPLHF.

The chain joins TRBV6-5 to TRBJ2-7; 7 bases are shared with TRBD2. Germline CDR1 MNHEY, CDR2 SVGAGI. The CDR3 runs to 14 residues. V lost 5 bases to trimming and J lost 2 bases; unmatched junction nucleotides: 6. This CDR3 is CASSLGLRAYEQYF. In DNA form, the CDR3 reads TGTGCCAGCAGTCTGGGACTAAGGGCCTACGAGCAGTACTTC.

The chain carries TRBV30 and TRBJ1-2, with 7 bases matching TRBD1. Germline lookup yields CDR1 GTSNPN and CDR2 SVGIG (reference sequence). V shed 0 bases, J shed 4 bases, and the junction held 2 bases outside the gene matches. This CDR3 is built from 13 residues. This CDR3 reads CAWSVNRGYGYTF. The CDR3 DNA sequence: TGTGCCTGGAGTGTAAACAGGGGCTATGGCTACACCTTC.

The chain carries TRBV4-1 and TRBJ1-3; a possible D gene is TRBD1 (5 bases). The germline V gene encodes CDR1 MGHRA and CDR2 YSYEKL. Deletions cut 3 bases from V and 5 bases from J, with 11 bases between. The CDR3 covers 14 residues. CDR3 DNA: TGCGCCAGCAGCCATGGGGCAGGGAGAAACACCATATATTTT. Translating it yields CASSHGAGRNTIYF.

The chain combines TRBV4-2 with TRBJ2-2; D call uncertain. The CDR3 runs to 16 residues. The germline gives CDR1 LGHNA, CDR2 YNFKEQ. The V and J ends lost 1 base and 5 bases respectively, with 14 bases between them. CDR3 sequence (DNA): TGTGCCAGCAGCCAAGGGGGATTAATGGCGACCGGGGAGCTGTTTTTT. Translation: CASSQGGLMATGELFF.

The rearrangement joins TRBV27 to TRBJ2-1; TRBD2 aligns across 11 bases. CDR1 and CDR2 (germline): MNHEY, SMNVEV (reference sequence). Germline trimming cut 0 bases from V and 6 bases from J; bases unmatched to any gene: 7. There are 17 residues in the CDR3. CDR3 nucleotides: TGTGCCAGCAGTTTATCGGTAGGGACTAGCGGACTCAATGAGCAGTTCTTC. This sequence encodes CASSLSVGTSGLNEQFF.

The V call is TRBV24-1, the J call TRBJ1-5, with TRBD1 identical over 7 bases. This CDR3 is built from 13 residues. The germline V gene has CDR1 KGHDR and CDR2 SFDVKD. The J segment lost 3 bases and the V segment lost 7 bases, leaving 2 bases of the junction unmatched. CDR3 coding DNA: TGTGCCACCAGCGGGACAGTCAATCAGCCCCAGCATTTT. Protein product: CATSGTVNQPQHF.

J is TRBJ2-3 and V is TRBV5-1, with a possible D match to TRBD2 (6 bases). V was shortened by 3 bases and J by 3 bases, with 14 bases between the two germline ends. This CDR3 comprises 15 residues. Germline V gene lookup returns CDR1 SGHRS and CDR2 YFSETQ. The DNA of the CDR3 is TGCGCCAGCAGCTCGGGACTCCTTGAAACAGATACGCAGTATTTT. Its translation: CASSSGLLETDTQYF.

The chain uses TRBV19 and TRBJ1-1; D unclear. CDR1 is LNHDA and CDR2 is SQIVND in the germline V gene (reference sequence). The V end lost 4 bases, the J end lost 1 base, and 10 bases lay between the germline ends. CDR3 length equals 14 residues. The CDR3 here is CASSTGVPNTEAFF. DNA of the CDR3: TGTGCCAGTAGTACTGGCGTTCCGAACACTGAAGCTTTCTTT. Drawing the rest from reference TRBV19 and TRBJ1-1, the complete variable domain is DGGITQSPKYLFRKEGQNVTLSCEQNLNHDAMYWYRQDPGQGLRLIYYSQIVNDFQKGDIAEGYSVSREKKESFPLTVTSAQKNPTAFYLCASSTGVPNTEAFFGQGTRLTVV.

The CDR3 loop reads CASSFREKLFF. The CDR3 coding sequence is TGTGCCAGCAGCTTCCGTGAAAAACTGTTTTTT. This chain connects TRBV5-6 to TRBJ1-4; unclear D gene. CDR3 length equals 11 residues. Germline V gene lookup returns CDR1 SGHDT and CDR2 YYEEEE. V lost 2 bases and J lost 7, with 3 bases in between.

The chain has TRBV23-1 and TRBJ1-4; 9 nucleotides agree with TRBD1. TRBV23-1 is assigned to the ORF class and has an uncertain function. Trimming cost V 3 bases and J 8 bases; bases outside gene matches: 1. The CDR3 covers 13 residues. Here the CDR3 DNA reads TGCGCCAGCAGTCAGGGGACAGGGGAAAAACTGTTTTTT. Its translation: CASSQGTGEKLFF.

The chain recombines TRBV29-1 with TRBJ2-3; tentatively, D is TRBD2 (6 bases). V gave up 8 bases and J gave up 4 bases, with 28 bases separating them. There are 17 residues in the CDR3. From germline, CDR1 is SQVTM and CDR2 ANQGSEA. The CDR3 DNA follows: TGCAGCCATTCTCGGGGTAGCGGTTACCCCCGTGCAGATACGCAGTATTTT. Its translation is CSHSRGSGYPRADTQYF.

The V call is TRBV27, the J call TRBJ1-5, with 9 bases matching TRBD1. The CDR3 has 16 residues. Germline V gene sequence: CDR1 MNHEY, CDR2 SMNVEV (reference sequence). The junction had 7 bases not matched to a gene; V was cut back by 6 bases and J by 1 base. CDR3 sequence reads: CASRRTGAWSNQPQHF. CDR3 bases: TGTGCCAGCAGAAGGACAGGGGCTTGGAGCAATCAGCCCCAGCATTTT.

Comments on this clone: At one end, the junction sequence differs from germline, possibly due to a read error. The chain couples TRBV4-1 to TRBJ1-5; TRBD1 matches 8 bases. This CDR3 contains 16 residues. Germline-derived CDR1 and CDR2 are MGHRA and YSYEKL. The CDR3 is CARSQGGDRTNQPQHF. CDR3 DNA: TGCGCCCGCAGCCAGGGGGGGGACAGGACGAATCAGCCCCAGCATTTT.

The chain is built from TRBV11-2 and TRBJ1-2; D possibly corresponds to TRBD1 (5 bases). The length of the CDR3 is 14 residues. The V end was cut by 5 bases, the J end by 4 bases, with 14 bases between. Germline V gene sequence: CDR1 SGHAT, CDR2 FQNNGV. The CDR3 region is CASSPGVGGYGYTF. The CDR3 nucleotides read TGTGCCAGCAGCCCGGGGGTCGGGGGCTATGGCTACACCTTC.

This chain uses TRBV13 with TRBJ1-1, with 7 bases identical to TRBD1. V shed 0 bases, J shed 5 bases, and the junction held 6 bases outside the gene matches. CDR3 length: 15 amino acids. Germline values: CDR1 PRHDT, CDR2 FYEKMQ (reference sequence). This CDR3 is CASSLGQGGGTEAFF. The DNA for the CDR3 is TGTGCCAGCAGCTTAGGTCAGGGGGGAGGAACTGAAGCTTTCTTT.

This clone was seen a single time. The chain combines TRBV24-1 with TRBJ2-2; the D is unclear. The CDR3 is 16 residues long. Trimming took off 3 bases at V and 3 bases at J, with 13 bases between the two ends. Per the germline V gene, CDR1 is KGHDR and CDR2 is SFDVKD. CDR3 region: CATSDGRRGHTGELFF. CDR3 nucleotides: TGTGCCACCAGTGATGGGCGACGCGGACACACCGGGGAGCTGTTTTTT.

This clone has only one observation. CDR3 sequence reads: CASQGEGANVLTF. As DNA, the CDR3 is TGTGCCAGTCAGGGGGAAGGGGCCAACGTCCTGACTTTC. The chain recombines TRBV3-1 (or the pseudogene TRBV3-2) with TRBJ2-6; 7 positions agree with TRBD1. The V and J ends lost 9 bases and 4 bases, in that order; junction bases with no gene match: 3. The CDR3 has 13 residues. CDR1 LGHDT and CDR2 YNNKEL come from the germline V gene (reference sequence).

The chain employs TRBV28 and TRBJ1-4, with D unclear. The germline V gene encodes CDR1 MDHEN and CDR2 SYDVKM. The CDR3 consists of 14 residues. V lost 4 bases and J 5 bases, leaving 11 bases between the germline ends. CDR3 in DNA: TGTGCCAGCAGTTCGGCTCAAGGGAATGAAAAACTGTTTTTT. Protein: CASSSAQGNEKLFF.